Listed below are T cell receptor beta chains from one sample, sequenced in a study of metastatic and nonmetastatic thyroid tumors. TCRdb re-called the PCR reads through MiXCR. This table has 30,000 to 45,000 clones, 25% to 30% appearing once. Sequenced sample: blood. These receptors were taken from a male donor with papillary thyroid cancer or a benign thyroid nodule (not recorded which). Some clones in this sample may be carry-over from other donors' samples. Each CDR3 is given with its conserved first and last residue. Each record gives: D gene, CDR3 length, J gene, V gene, clone size, CDR3 DNA, CDR3 protein. A D gene is named only where the DNA matches it firmly. For some rows the clone size is stated as once, few or many, or as a class when expanded; others skip it.

D gene: NA; CDR3 length: 14; J gene: TRBJ2-1; V gene: TRBV20-1; clone size: medium-sized; CDR3 DNA: TGCAGTGCTACCTCTGGAGACTTCCCCGATGAGCAGTTCTTC; CDR3 protein: CSATSGDFPDEQFF
D gene: TRBD1; CDR3 length: 12; J gene: TRBJ1-1; V gene: TRBV28; clone size: NA; CDR3 DNA: TGTGCCAGCAGTCTGGGACAGGCCGAAGCTTTCTTT; CDR3 protein: CASSLGQAEAFF
D gene: TRBD1; CDR3 length: 15; J gene: TRBJ2-7; V gene: TRBV20-1; clone size: NA; CDR3 DNA: TGCAGTGCTAGAGTTGCCGACAGGGAGAGTTACGAGCAGTACTTC; CDR3 protein: CSARVADRESYEQYF
D gene: NA; CDR3 length: 15; J gene: TRBJ2-7; V gene: TRBV5-1; clone size: many; CDR3 DNA: TGCGCCAGCAGCTTGGTCCTTGAGACATTCGACGAGCAGTACTTC; CDR3 protein: CASSLVLETFDEQYF
D gene: NA; CDR3 length: 17; J gene: TRBJ2-1; V gene: TRBV12-3/TRBV12-4; clone size: many; CDR3 DNA: TGTGCCAGCAGTTTAGGGAGTGGACGGGCCACCTACAATGAGCAGTTCTTC; CDR3 protein: CASSLGSGRATYNEQFF
D gene: TRBD2; CDR3 length: 15; J gene: TRBJ2-1; V gene: TRBV29-1; clone size: NA; CDR3 DNA: TGCAGCGTTGCGGCTCCGCGGGAGTCCTACAATGAGCAGTTCTTC; CDR3 protein: CSVAAPRESYNEQFF
D gene: NA; CDR3 length: 12; J gene: TRBJ2-1; V gene: TRBV6-2/TRBV6-3; clone size: many; CDR3 DNA: TGTGCCAGCAGTCAGGGACACTATGAGCAGTTCTTC; CDR3 protein: CASSQGHYEQFF
D gene: TRBD1; CDR3 length: 15; J gene: TRBJ1-2; V gene: TRBV5-1; clone size: NA; CDR3 DNA: TGCGCCAGCACTCCGAGAGTTGGGACAGGGTATGGCTACACCTTC; CDR3 protein: CASTPRVGTGYGYTF
D gene: TRBD2; CDR3 length: 16; J gene: TRBJ2-1; V gene: TRBV6-2/TRBV6-3; clone size: few; CDR3 DNA: TGTGCCAGCACGCCATCCGGTACTAGCGTTTACAATGAGCAGTTCTTC; CDR3 protein: CASTPSGTSVYNEQFF
D gene: TRBD2; CDR3 length: 14; J gene: TRBJ2-3; V gene: TRBV27; clone size: few; CDR3 DNA: TGTGCCAGCAGTCTAGCGGGATGCACGGATACGCAGTATTTT; CDR3 protein: CASSLAGCTDTQYF
D gene: NA; CDR3 length: 14; J gene: TRBJ2-1; V gene: TRBV28; clone size: many; CDR3 DNA: TGTGCCAGCAGTTTATATCTGGGGTACAATGAGCAGTTCTTC; CDR3 protein: CASSLYLGYNEQFF
D gene: NA; CDR3 length: 16; J gene: TRBJ2-1; V gene: TRBV11-2; clone size: medium-sized; CDR3 DNA: TGTGCCAGCAGCTTAGGGTCCGAGAGTCTCGGGGTTGAGCAGTTCTTC; CDR3 protein: CASSLGSESLGVEQFF
D gene: NA; CDR3 length: 15; J gene: TRBJ2-7; V gene: TRBV20-1; clone size: few; CDR3 DNA: TGCAGTGCTCGGAGGGATCAGGGGAATAGCTACGAGCAGTACTTC; CDR3 protein: CSARRDQGNSYEQYF
D gene: TRBD1; CDR3 length: 11; J gene: TRBJ1-1; V gene: TRBV6-1; clone size: medium-sized; CDR3 DNA: TGTGCCAGCAACCGACAGGGCTTCGCTTTCTTT; CDR3 protein: CASNRQGFAFF
D gene: NA; CDR3 length: 13; J gene: TRBJ2-7; V gene: TRBV12-3/TRBV12-4; clone size: NA; CDR3 DNA: TGTGCCAGCAGTTTAGGGACCTTCGGCGAGCAGTACTTC; CDR3 protein: CASSLGTFGEQYF
D gene: NA; CDR3 length: 12; J gene: TRBJ1-6; V gene: TRBV7-9; clone size: many; CDR3 DNA: TGTGCCAGCAGCTTAGCCAATTCACCCCTCCACTTT; CDR3 protein: CASSLANSPLHF
D gene: NA; CDR3 length: 14; J gene: TRBJ1-6; V gene: TRBV4-1; clone size: NA; CDR3 DNA: TGCGCCAGCAGCCACCACCAGCCCCAGACACCCCTCCACTTT; CDR3 protein: CASSHHQPQTPLHF